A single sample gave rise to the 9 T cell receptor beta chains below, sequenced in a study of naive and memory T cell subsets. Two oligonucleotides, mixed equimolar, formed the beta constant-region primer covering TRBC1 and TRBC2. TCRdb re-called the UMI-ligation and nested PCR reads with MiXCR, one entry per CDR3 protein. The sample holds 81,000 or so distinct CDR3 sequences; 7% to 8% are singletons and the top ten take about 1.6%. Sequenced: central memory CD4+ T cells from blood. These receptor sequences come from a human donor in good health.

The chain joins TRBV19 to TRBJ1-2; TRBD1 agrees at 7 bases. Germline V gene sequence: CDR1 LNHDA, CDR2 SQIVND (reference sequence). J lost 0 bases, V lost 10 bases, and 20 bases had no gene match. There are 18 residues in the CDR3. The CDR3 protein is CATRGPAGRWGANYGYTF. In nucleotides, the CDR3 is TGTGCCACAAGGGGGCCGGCGGGACGCTGGGGGGCTAACTATGGCTACACCTTC.

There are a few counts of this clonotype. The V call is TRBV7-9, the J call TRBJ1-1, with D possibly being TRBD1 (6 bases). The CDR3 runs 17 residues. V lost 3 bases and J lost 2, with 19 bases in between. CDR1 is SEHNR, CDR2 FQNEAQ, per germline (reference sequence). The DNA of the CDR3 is TGTGCCAGCAGCTTGTGGGGGGGGCGCTCCGGTAACACTGAAGCTTTCTTT. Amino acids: CASSLWGGRSGNTEAFF.

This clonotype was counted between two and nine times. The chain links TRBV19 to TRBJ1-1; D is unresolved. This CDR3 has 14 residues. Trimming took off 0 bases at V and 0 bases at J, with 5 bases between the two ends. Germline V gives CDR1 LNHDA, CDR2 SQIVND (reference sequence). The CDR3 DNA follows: TGTGCCAGTAGTATAGATTACCTGAACACTGAAGCTTTCTTT. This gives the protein CASSIDYLNTEAFF. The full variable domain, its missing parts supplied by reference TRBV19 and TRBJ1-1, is DGGITQSPKYLFRKEGQNVTLSCEQNLNHDAMYWYRQDPGQGLRLIYYSQIVNDFQKGDIAEGYSVSREKKESFPLTVTSAQKNPTAFYLCASSIDYLNTEAFFGQGTRLTVV.

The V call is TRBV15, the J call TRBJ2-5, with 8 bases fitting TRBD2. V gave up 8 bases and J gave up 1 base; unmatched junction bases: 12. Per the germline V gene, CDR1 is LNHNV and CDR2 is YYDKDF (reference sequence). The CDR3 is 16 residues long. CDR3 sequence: CATSTLSGAPQETQYF. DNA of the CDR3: TGTGCCACCTCGACACTTAGCGGGGCCCCCCAAGAGACCCAGTACTTC.

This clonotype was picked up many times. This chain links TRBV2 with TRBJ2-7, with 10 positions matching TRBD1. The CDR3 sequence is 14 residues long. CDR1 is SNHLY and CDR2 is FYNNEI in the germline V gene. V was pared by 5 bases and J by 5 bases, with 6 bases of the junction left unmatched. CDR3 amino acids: CASSIDRGQDEQYF. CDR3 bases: TGTGCCAGCAGTATTGACAGGGGGCAGGACGAGCAGTACTTC.

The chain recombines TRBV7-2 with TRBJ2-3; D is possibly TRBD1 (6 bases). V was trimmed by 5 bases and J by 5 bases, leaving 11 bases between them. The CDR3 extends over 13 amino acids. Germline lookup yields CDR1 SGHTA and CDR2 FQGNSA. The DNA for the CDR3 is TGTGCCAGCAGCCCAGGGGTTAGAGATACGCAGTATTTT. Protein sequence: CASSPGVRDTQYF.

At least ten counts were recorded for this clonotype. CDR3: CASSLESGKGLAKNIQYF. In DNA form, the CDR3 reads TGTGCCAGCAGCTTAGAGAGCGGAAAAGGTCTAGCCAAAAACATTCAGTACTTC. The rearrangement uses TRBV7-2 and TRBJ2-4; TRBD2 might be the D (5 bases). Trimming shortened V by 1 base and J by 0 bases, and 16 bases separated the two germline ends. In germline, CDR1 is SGHTA, CDR2 FQGNSA. The CDR3 runs 18 residues. The full variable domain, with the rest looked up from reference TRBV7-2 and TRBJ2-4, is GAGVSQSPSNKVTEKGKDVELRCDPISGHTALYWYRQSLGQGLEFLIYFQGNSAPDKSGLPSDRFSAERTGGSVSTLTIQRTQQEDSAVYLCASSLESGKGLAKNIQYFGAGTRLSVL.

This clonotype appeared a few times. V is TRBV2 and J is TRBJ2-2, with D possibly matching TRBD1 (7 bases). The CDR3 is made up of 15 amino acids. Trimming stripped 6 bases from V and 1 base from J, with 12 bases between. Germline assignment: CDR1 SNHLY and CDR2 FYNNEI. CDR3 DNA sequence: TGTGCCAGCAGGCCCCAGGGGGGGAACACCGGGGAGCTGTTTTTT. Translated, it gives CASRPQGGNTGELFF. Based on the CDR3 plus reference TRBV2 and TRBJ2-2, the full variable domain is EPEVTQTPSHQVTQMGQEVILRCVPISNHLYFYWYRQILGQKVEFLVSFYNNEISEKSEIFDDQFSVERPDGSNFTLKIRSTKLEDSAMYFCASRPQGGNTGELFFGEGSRLTVL.

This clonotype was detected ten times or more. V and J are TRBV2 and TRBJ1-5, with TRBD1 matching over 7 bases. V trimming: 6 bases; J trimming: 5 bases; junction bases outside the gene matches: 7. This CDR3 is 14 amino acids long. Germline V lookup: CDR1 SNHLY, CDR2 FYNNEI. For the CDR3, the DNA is TGTGCCAGCAGGTTACAGGGGTGGGATCAGCCCCAGCATTTT. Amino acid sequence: CASRLQGWDQPQHF.